The 14 T cell receptor beta chains below all came from one sample that was sequenced in a study of OX40 agonist ivuxolimab in advanced cancers. Clones were read by immunoSEQ multiplex PCR, and TCRdb kept only the in-frame ones, dropping some. Among about 25,000 clones listed, around 77% were seen once. This specimen consisted of CD4+ or CD8+ T cells sorted from blood, obtained in a trial of the OX40 agonist ivuxolimab. The receptors here all came from an adult with an advanced solid tumor such as melanoma, head and neck, liver or kidney cancer.

This clone is a singleton in its sample. The genes are TRBV6-4 and TRBJ2-2, with 8 bases that match TRBD1. V shed 3 bases, J shed 4 bases, and the junction held 7 bases outside the gene matches. The CDR3 covers 16 residues. Per the germline V gene, CDR1 is MRHNA and CDR2 is SNTAGT. The CDR3 region is CASSEGGQDVTGELFF. The CDR3, as DNA: TGTGCCAGCAGTGAAGGGGGACAGGACGTCACCGGGGAGCTGTTTTTT.

The chain recombines TRBV5-4 with TRBJ1-1; no definite D call. Germline lookup yields CDR1 SGHNT and CDR2 YYREEE (reference sequence). Trimming removed 1 base from V and 0 bases from J, with 4 bases in between. This CDR3 is built from 13 residues. CDR3 bases: TGTGCCAGCAGCTTGACAGTGAACACTGAAGCTTTCTTT. This encodes CASSLTVNTEAFF.

This chain joins TRBV4-1 and TRBJ1-5; no definite D call. V was cut by 0 bases and J by 1 base, with 10 bases left in between. From germline, CDR1 is MGHRA and CDR2 YSYEKL. This CDR3 has 16 amino acids. CDR3 DNA sequence: TGCGCCAGCAGCCAAGAAGGGTCGGGGAGCAATCAGCCCCAGCATTTT. Amino acids: CASSQEGSGSNQPQHF.

This clone turned up a few times. The chain employs TRBV4-2 and TRBJ1-2; 8 nucleotides line up with TRBD1. Germline lookup yields CDR1 LGHNA and CDR2 YNFKEQ. The ends lost 3 bases at V and 4 bases at J; junction bases unmatched: 10. This CDR3 is built from 16 residues. As DNA, the CDR3 is TGTGCCAGCAGCCATGCCGAGGGACAGGAGTCCTATGGCTACACCTTC. It specifies CASSHAEGQESYGYTF.

This clone turned up a few times. The rearrangement joins TRBV11-2 to TRBJ1-1; D unresolved. This CDR3 comprises 12 residues. Germline assignment: CDR1 SGHAT and CDR2 FQNNGV. V lost 0 bases, J lost 6 bases, and 5 bases lay in between. The CDR3 region is CASSLDTPEAFF. DNA of the CDR3: TGTGCCAGCAGCTTAGATACGCCTGAAGCTTTCTTT.

V gene TRBV9 combines with J gene TRBJ2-3; 9 nucleotides align to TRBD2. Germline-derived CDR1 and CDR2 are SGDLS and YYNGEE. The junction had 12 bases not matched to a gene; V was cut back by 3 bases and J by 10 bases. The length of the CDR3 is 15 residues. The CDR3 reads CASSGLAAEKGPQYF. The CDR3 DNA reads as TGTGCCAGCAGCGGACTAGCGGCGGAAAAAGGGCCGCAGTATTTT.

The rearrangement joins TRBV10-3 to TRBJ1-6; D gene unclear. Trimming took 0 bases from V and 7 from J, leaving 13 bases between them. This CDR3 has 16 amino acids. Germline CDR1 ENHRY, CDR2 SYGVKD. The CDR3 loop is CAISESDLGLNSPLHF. DNA for the CDR3: TGTGCCATCAGTGAGTCTGATTTAGGATTGAATTCACCCCTCCACTTT.

This chain links TRBV27 with TRBJ2-3, with D tentatively TRBD2 (6 bases). Trimming removed 5 bases at V and 0 bases at J, with 15 bases between. The CDR3 runs 16 residues. Germline-derived CDR1 and CDR2 are MNHEY and SMNVEV (reference sequence). This chain's CDR3 is CASSLYLGTSTDTQYF. DNA of the CDR3: TGTGCCAGCAGTCTCTACCTTGGGACTAGCACAGATACGCAGTATTTT.

The chain links TRBV5-1 to TRBJ2-7; no definite D call. The CDR3 runs to 13 residues. The germline V gene has CDR1 SGHRS and CDR2 YFSETQ. V lost 0 bases to trimming and J lost 0 bases, with 4 bases between them. CDR3 DNA: TGCGCCAGCAGCTTGGCCCTCTCCTACGAGCAGTACTTC. This sequence encodes CASSLALSYEQYF.

V gene TRBV7-9 combines with J gene TRBJ1-5, with 9 bases fitting TRBD1. V dropped 5 bases and J dropped 6; count of bases not matched to a gene: 5. CDR3 length equals 14 residues. The V gene's germline CDR1 is SEHNR and CDR2 FQNEAQ (reference sequence). The CDR3 bases are TGTGCCAGCAGCATGGGACAGGGAGTTCAGCCCCAGCATTTT. It is translated as CASSMGQGVQPQHF.

The chain joins TRBV18 to TRBJ1-3; D unresolved. Trimming removed 5 bases from V and 1 base from J, with 6 bases in between. Germline V gene sequence: CDR1 KGHSH, CDR2 LQKENI. The CDR3 has 13 amino acids. The CDR3 region has the DNA TGTGCCAGCTCAATGAATTCTGGAAACACCATATATTTT. The encoded protein is CASSMNSGNTIYF.

The V and J genes are TRBV18 and TRBJ1-2, with 9 bases matching TRBD1. The CDR3 is 14 amino acids. J was trimmed by 3 bases and V by 3 bases; bases with no gene match: 2. Germline values: CDR1 KGHSH, CDR2 LQKENI. The CDR3 spells CASSPRDRDYGYTF. The CDR3 DNA reads TGTGCCAGCTCACCCCGGGACAGGGACTATGGCTACACCTTC.

For this clone: This sample includes further DNA sequences coding for the same CDR3. V gene TRBV6-1 combines with J gene TRBJ1-2; a weak D match, TRBD1 (5 bases). V was shortened by 11 bases and J by 9 bases, with 16 bases between the two germline ends. The CDR3 contains 11 residues. Germline CDR1 is MNHNS and CDR2 is SASEGT. The CDR3 nucleotides read TGTGCCGGGGCGGGTGGGGAGAGCTACACCTTC. Translating gives CAGAGGESYTF.

The rearrangement uses TRBV19 and TRBJ1-1; no definite D call. Germline V gene lookup returns CDR1 LNHDA and CDR2 SQIVND (reference sequence). V was shortened by 5 bases and J by 4 bases, with 11 bases between the two germline ends. CDR3 length equals 13 residues. In DNA, the CDR3 is TGTGCCAGTAGTTGGTCCCCGGGCACTGAAGCTTTCTTT. Its translation is CASSWSPGTEAFF.